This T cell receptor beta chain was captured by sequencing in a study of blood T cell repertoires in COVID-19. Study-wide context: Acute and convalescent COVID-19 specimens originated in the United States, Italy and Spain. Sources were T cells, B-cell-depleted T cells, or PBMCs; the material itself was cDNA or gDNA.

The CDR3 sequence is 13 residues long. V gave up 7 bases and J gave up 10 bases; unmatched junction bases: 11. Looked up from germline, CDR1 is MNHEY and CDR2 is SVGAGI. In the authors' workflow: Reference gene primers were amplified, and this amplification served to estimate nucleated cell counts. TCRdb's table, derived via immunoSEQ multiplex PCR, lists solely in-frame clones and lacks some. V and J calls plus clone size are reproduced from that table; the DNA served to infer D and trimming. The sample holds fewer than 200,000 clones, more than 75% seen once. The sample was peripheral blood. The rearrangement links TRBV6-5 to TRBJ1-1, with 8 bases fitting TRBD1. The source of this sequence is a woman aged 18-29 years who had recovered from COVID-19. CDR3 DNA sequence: TGTGCCAGCACCCCCGGCAGGGGGCAGGGAGCTTTCTTT. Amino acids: CASTPGRGQGAFF.